This T cell receptor (beta chain) was retrieved from a study of regulatory T cells in long-lasting Graves disease. Study results and limitations: Between persistent patients, a few thousand public clonotypes were shared, exceeding the roughly 1,000 shared between new patients.

CDR3-region Arm-PCR and iRepertoire HTBI primers produced the TCR beta libraries. In the authors' methods: Among the samples, roughly 61 TRBV and 14 TRBJ segments were identified. TCRdb re-derived calls from the multiplex PCR reads in MiXCR, one entry per CDR3 protein. TCRdb's processing, not the authors' own work, is the source of the V and J calls. Of 400,000 to 500,000 distinct CDR3 sequences in the sample, around 21% were seen once. J lost 4 bases, V lost 7 bases, and 9 bases had no gene match. The germline V gene encodes CDR1 MNHNS and CDR2 SASEGT. The CDR3 is 16 residues long. The time point is: persistent/refractory GD, antithyroid drugs over 5 years with positive TRAb. PBMC RNA was the source of the TCR library. This clonotype has a handful of counts. Its antigen remains unidentified.

The sequencing here drew on peripheral blood mononuclear cells (PBMCs), taken when the disease was refractory, from a patient treated with antithyroid drugs. The rearrangement uses TRBV6-1 and TRBJ2-2; 10 positions match TRBD2. The source is a female donor with Graves disease. CDR3 residues: CASTFRTSGRTGELFF. CDR3 in DNA: TGTGCCAGCACCTTCAGGACTAGCGGACGCACCGGGGAGCTGTTTTTT.